This T cell receptor beta chain came from a study of CD8 T cell repertoires and HIV-1 epitope variants. Across the study: T cells were stimulated with Twenty-five Gag and Nef peptides separately. Enriched T cells were co-cultured with equal autologous T cell-negative cells. Controls were a CMV, EBV and flu pool, Ebola AY9, and no peptide. An uncultured baseline aliquot held 1M T cells.

This clone has only a few counts. Its target is not known. Unmatched junction bases numbered 8, after V lost 5 bases and J lost 5 bases. This CDR3 comprises 14 residues. Germline assignment: CDR1 MNHEY and CDR2 SMNVEV (reference sequence). TCRdb's table, derived via immunoSEQ multiplex PCR, lists solely in-frame clones and lacks some. The sample carries some 4,500 clones, about two thirds recorded once. Material: cultured CD8+ T cells derived from PBMCs. The chain employs TRBV27 and TRBJ2-7; the match to TRBD1 covers 8 bases. The TCR comes from a male donor with HIV. The CDR3 DNA sequence: TGTGCCAGCAGTCCGGGACAGGTGCTACACGAGCAGTACTTC. It encodes CASSPGQVLHEQYF.